A single sample gave rise to the 21 T cell receptor beta chains below, sequenced in a study of blood T cell repertoires in COVID-19. Produced via immunoSEQ multiplex PCR; TCRdb's table is partial and in-frame only. This sample has 98,000 or so clones, with about 89% found just once. Sequencing was done on a sample of peripheral blood. These receptors were obtained from a man aged 50 or older with acute or convalescent COVID-19.

The chain uses TRBV6-5 and TRBJ2-6, with D possibly TRBD2 on 6 matching bases. V lost 0 bases and J lost 2, with 8 bases in between. The germline CDR1 and CDR2 sequences are MNHEY and SVGAGI. The CDR3 extends over 16 amino acids. CDR3 DNA: TGTGCCAGCAGTTACTCGAGGAGGGCTGGGGCCAACGTCCTGACTTTC. Its protein is CASSYSRRAGANVLTF.

The chain couples TRBV3-1 (or the pseudogene TRBV3-2) to TRBJ2-4; D not certain. CDR3 length equals 15 residues. V lost 3 bases and J 0 bases, leaving 9 bases between the germline ends. Germline CDR1 LGHDT, CDR2 YNNKEL (reference sequence). For the CDR3, the DNA is TGTGCCAGCAGCCAGGCCAGAAAAGCCAAAAACATTCAGTACTTC. The encoded protein is CASSQARKAKNIQYF.

The chain recombines TRBV5-1 with TRBJ1-3; 10 nucleotides align to TRBD1. This CDR3 contains 14 residues. With V trimmed by 8 bases and J by 2 bases, 4 bases remained unmatched. Germline V gives CDR1 SGHRS, CDR2 YFSETQ. The CDR3 is CARTGTGAGNTIYF. The CDR3 DNA reads TGCGCCAGAACCGGGACAGGGGCTGGAAACACCATATATTTT.

The chain joins TRBV10-3 to TRBJ2-1, with a tentative D call TRBD2 (6 bases). The CDR3 covers 13 residues. The germline V and J ends were trimmed by 3 bases and 13 bases, with 16 bases remaining between them. Germline lookup yields CDR1 ENHRY and CDR2 SYGVKD. The CDR3 DNA reads as TGTGCCATCAGTGAATGGGAGGACACCCCTCAGTTCTTC. This codes for CAISEWEDTPQFF.

In its sample, this clone was seen once. The rearrangement uses TRBV10-2 and TRBJ2-7, with TRBD2 identical over 14 bases. The V segment lost 5 bases and the J segment 0 bases; nucleotides outside the gene matches: 6. The germline gives CDR1 WSHSY, CDR2 SAAADI. The CDR3 runs to 17 residues. The DNA of the CDR3 is TGCGCCAGCAGTCGACTAGCGGGAGGGTTAAGCTCCTACGAGCAGTACTTC. Amino acid sequence: CASSRLAGGLSSYEQYF.

This clone appeared a single time. The V call is TRBV2, the J call TRBJ2-2; 8 bases align to TRBD1. V shed 8 bases, J shed 1 base, and the junction held 6 bases outside the gene matches. The CDR3 contains 15 residues. Germline CDR1 reads SNHLY; CDR2 reads FYNNEI. This CDR3 reads CASRTGQRNTGELFF. Written as DNA, the CDR3 is TGTGCCAGCCGGACAGGGCAAAGGAACACCGGGGAGCTGTTTTTT.

This chain links TRBV7-9 with TRBJ1-1; 7 bases are a match to TRBD1. V shed 5 bases and J 12 bases; nucleotides not matched to a gene: 15. Germline loops: CDR1 SEHNR, CDR2 FQNEAQ (reference sequence). The CDR3 spans 14 residues. The DNA for the CDR3 is TGTGCCAGCAGCCCCCTGTCTGAGACAGGGCGACCTTTCTTT. Protein sequence: CASSPLSETGRPFF.

The J gene is TRBJ2-1, the V gene TRBV3-1 (or the pseudogene TRBV3-2), with no clear D. V was trimmed by 1 base and J by 10 bases, leaving 11 bases between them. Germline CDR1 is LGHDT and CDR2 is YNNKEL (reference sequence). The CDR3 sequence is 13 residues long. The CDR3 here is CASSQVQVREQFF. The DNA of the CDR3 is TGTGCCAGCAGCCAAGTTCAAGTCCGGGAGCAGTTCTTC.

The chain couples TRBV12-3 or TRBV12-4 to TRBJ1-5; D is unclear. Trimming stripped 6 bases from V and 7 bases from J, with 13 bases between. CDR3 length: 13 residues. CDR3 nucleotides: TGTGCCAGCAGACTAGACACCGGCCAGCCCCAGCATTTT. It encodes CASRLDTGQPQHF.

This chain joins TRBV4-1 and TRBJ2-7, with D perhaps matching TRBD2 (7 bases). Germline loops: CDR1 MGHRA, CDR2 YSYEKL. The V and J ends lost 0 bases and 2 bases respectively, with 14 bases between them. This CDR3 is built from 16 residues. In DNA form, the CDR3 reads TGCGCCAGCAGCCAAGATCGCGGGGGCTCCGCCTACGAGCAGTACTTC. Amino acid sequence: CASSQDRGGSAYEQYF.

The V call is TRBV20-1, the J call TRBJ2-7; D is perhaps TRBD1 (6 bases). The V gene lost 3 bases and the J gene lost 2 bases, with 17 bases spanning the gap. CDR1 and CDR2 from the germline V gene are DFQATT and SNEGSKA (reference sequence). The CDR3 contains 15 residues. CDR3 region: CSASGLGANPYEQYF. As DNA, the CDR3 is TGCAGTGCTAGTGGGCTGGGGGCGAACCCCTACGAGCAGTACTTC.

This chain connects TRBV6-4 to TRBJ2-2; 7 bases align to TRBD1. The CDR3 is made up of 15 amino acids. V shed 6 bases and J 3 bases; nucleotides not matched to a gene: 7. Germline CDR1 MRHNA, CDR2 SNTAGT. CDR3 sequence (DNA): TGTGCCAGCAGGGCCGAAGACAGGGACACCGGGGAGCTGTTTTTT. It specifies CASRAEDRDTGELFF.

CDR3 sequence: CASSDYGQGDSGELFF. CDR3 sequence (DNA): TGTGCCAGCAGCGATTACGGACAGGGGGACTCCGGGGAGCTGTTTTTT. V and J are TRBV9 and TRBJ2-2, with TRBD1 identical over 10 bases. The germline CDR1 and CDR2 sequences are SGDLS and YYNGEE. The V segment lost 3 bases and the J segment 6 bases; nucleotides outside the gene matches: 8. The CDR3 has 16 residues.

The chain employs TRBV6-5 and TRBJ2-1, with D unresolved. This CDR3 comprises 13 residues. Per germline, CDR1 MNHEY and CDR2 SVGAGI. The ends were cut back, 2 bases at V and 5 bases at J, with 7 bases in the middle. The CDR3 sequence: CASSYQFHNEQFF. As DNA, the CDR3 is TGTGCCAGCAGTTACCAGTTTCACAATGAGCAGTTCTTC.

The gene calls are TRBV27 and TRBJ2-5; TRBD1 agrees at 10 bases. V shed 3 bases and J 2 bases; nucleotides not matched to a gene: 9. This CDR3 spans 17 amino acids. The V gene's germline CDR1 is MNHEY and CDR2 SMNVEV (reference sequence). CDR3 sequence: CASSFKFSGQGQETQYF. In DNA, the CDR3 is TGTGCCAGCAGTTTCAAGTTTTCGGGACAGGGGCAAGAGACCCAGTACTTC.

V and J are TRBV5-1 and TRBJ2-1; D possibly corresponds to TRBD1 (5 bases). The CDR3 loop spans 15 amino acids. V was pared by 6 bases and J by 8 bases, with 21 bases between. Germline CDR1 is SGHRS and CDR2 is YFSETQ. The CDR3, as DNA: TGCGCCAGCAAAGGGGTTGCAGGGCGTCTCCATGAGCAGTTCTTC. It is translated as CASKGVAGRLHEQFF.

The genes are TRBV15 and TRBJ2-7; TRBD2 matches at 8 bases. Germline V lookup: CDR1 LNHNV, CDR2 YYDKDF (reference sequence). Trimming took 1 base from V and 7 from J; bases not matched to a gene: 3. This CDR3 spans 13 amino acids. The CDR3 sequence is CATSRGGGREQYF. The CDR3 coding sequence is TGTGCCACCAGCAGAGGCGGGGGGCGGGAGCAGTACTTC.

This clone was seen a handful of times. This chain joins TRBV11-2 and TRBJ2-7; D may be TRBD2 (5 bases). CDR3 size: 14 residues. The V and J ends lost 0 bases and 4 bases respectively, with 10 bases between them. From germline, CDR1 is SGHAT and CDR2 FQNNGV. CDR3 protein: CASSLDLAYYEQYF. Here the CDR3 DNA reads TGTGCCAGCAGCTTAGACTTAGCGTATTACGAGCAGTACTTC.

This sequence joins TRBV23-1 and TRBJ1-5; 8 positions agree with TRBD1. TRBV23-1 qualifies as an ORF whose function is uncertain. This CDR3 contains 20 residues. The V gene end was trimmed by 0 bases and the J gene end by 1 base; junction bases not matched to a gene: 14. CDR3 bases: TGCGCCAGCAGTCAATCGGGGGACAGGCCCCGAAAGGGGAGCAATCAGCCCCAGCATTTT. The encoded protein is CASSQSGDRPRKGSNQPQHF.

This chain uses TRBV4-1 with TRBJ1-5, with 7 nucleotides matching TRBD1. Germline V CDR1 and CDR2: MGHRA, YSYEKL. There are 15 residues in the CDR3. Germline trimming cut 4 bases from V and 4 bases from J; bases unmatched to any gene: 7. The CDR3 DNA reads as TGCGCCAGCAGCCGCCGGGACAGTAGTAATCAGCCCCAGCATTTT. Protein sequence: CASSRRDSSNQPQHF.

The V call is TRBV19, the J call TRBJ2-2, with 10 bases lining up with TRBD2. Per germline, CDR1 LNHDA and CDR2 SQIVND (reference sequence). Trimming cost V 3 bases and J 3 bases; bases outside gene matches: 10. CDR3 length: 18 residues. CDR3 residues: CASSILAGVSRDTGELFF. The CDR3 nucleotides read TGTGCCAGTAGTATTCTAGCGGGAGTTAGTAGGGACACCGGGGAGCTGTTTTTT.